These T cell receptor beta chains were read from a single sample in a study of monozygotic twins with inflammatory bowel disease. TCRdb reprocessed the 5' RACE reads and reports one entry per CDR3 protein, with no DNA. This repertoire includes 350,000 to 550,000 distinct CDR3 sequences. What was sequenced was blood. These receptors came from a human donor with ulcerative colitis or Crohn's disease, or a healthy co-twin of an affected twin (not recorded which). The CDR3 runs from the conserved cysteine through the conserved F or W. Each record gives: V gene, J gene, CDR3 protein.

TRBV30	TRBJ1-2	CALDRTFYGYTF
TRBV7-9	TRBJ1-1	CASSLQIRAFF
TRBV18	TRBJ1-6	CASSPPGQGRNSPLHF
TRBV6-1	TRBJ1-2	CASRVDEGRGSYTF
TRBV6-5	TRBJ2-1	CASSYSRGLAGEGNEQFF
TRBV12-3/TRBV12-4	TRBJ1-1	CASRPKTVMNTEAFF
TRBV5-4	TRBJ2-2	CASSVDLLPGELFF
TRBV6-2/TRBV6-3	TRBJ2-2	CASWRRPGELFF
TRBV12-3/TRBV12-4	TRBJ1-2	CASSLGVVYGYTF
TRBV5-1	TRBJ2-3	CASSLGDSVSDTQYF
TRBV29-1	TRBJ1-5	CSVALALNQPQHF
TRBV7-2	TRBJ2-7	CASSSGLGLGEQYF
TRBV25-1	TRBJ2-6	CASSEYMRESGANVLTF
TRBV6-1	TRBJ1-2	CASSSGFGYTF
TRBV10-3	TRBJ1-4	CAISPRPGQGGEKLFF
TRBV27	TRBJ1-5	CASSPSSREANQPQHF
TRBV20-1	TRBJ2-1	CSARGLAGVEGQFF
TRBV9	TRBJ2-7	CASSRTPGQGNYEQYF
TRBV14	TRBJ2-7	CASSPEGGYRVNYEQYF
TRBV29-1	TRBJ2-7	CSDPGGGLYYEQYF
TRBV20-1	TRBJ2-1	CSAGNSGLAVNEQFF
TRBV5-1	TRBJ1-1	CASSLGFGANTEAFF
TRBV7-2	TRBJ1-2	CASSFRGQSNYGYTF
TRBV11-1	TRBJ2-1	CASHETRRNEQFF
TRBV6-1	TRBJ1-2	CASSENGIGYTF
TRBV12-3/TRBV12-4	TRBJ2-2	CASSTQGTTGELFF
TRBV24-1	TRBJ2-1	CATSENPPYNEQFF
TRBV15	TRBJ1-2	CATSGGTSYGYTF
TRBV7-3	TRBJ2-3	CASSLVRSDTQYF
TRBV5-4	TRBJ2-3	CASSVRVAGGPSTDTQYF
TRBV5-1	TRBJ1-1	CASSHGTGETEAFF
TRBV29-1	TRBJ2-2	CSVESGRSTGELFF
TRBV7-9	TRBJ2-1	CASSPPLQDYNEQFF
TRBV29-1	TRBJ2-1	CSVEDPRTYNEQFF
TRBV20-1	TRBJ2-5	CSARGLAGVRGETQYF
TRBV20-1	TRBJ2-3	CSAGTGGTRGDTQYF
TRBV14	TRBJ2-5	CASSPSGVQETQYF
TRBV4-1	TRBJ1-2	CASSQDYRRYGYTF
TRBV6-4	TRBJ1-1	CASMSRPNTEAFF
TRBV18	TRBJ2-2	CASSRPGDANTGELFF
TRBV14	TRBJ2-3	CASSQAASYLDTQYF
TRBV29-1	TRBJ2-7	CSVEDVGDTYEQYF
TRBV7-2	TRBJ2-5	CASSERTGRRETQYF
TRBV3-1	TRBJ2-7	CASSQGRGQGLYEQYF
TRBV5-1	TRBJ1-1	CASSSQTASTEAFF
TRBV7-2	TRBJ2-7	CASSLGQEFTYEQYF
TRBV4-2	TRBJ1-2	CASSPLGDSDGYTF
TRBV7-2	TRBJ1-1	CASSLDLLNTEAFF
TRBV7-2	TRBJ1-5	CASSRTRGQPQHF
TRBV6-1	TRBJ1-1	CASSEDFWKMNTEAFF
TRBV19	TRBJ2-1	CASSMGGRYNEQFF
TRBV6-1	TRBJ1-6	CASSRNRRGANSNSPLHF
TRBV3-1	TRBJ2-1	CASSQDTSGKVMSEQFF
TRBV6-1	TRBJ1-1	CASTHRGLGTEAFF
TRBV7-9	TRBJ1-1	CASSLDRLTTEAFF
TRBV20-1	TRBJ2-1	CSASIQYNEQFF
TRBV20-1	TRBJ2-1	CSARETGQGREQFF
TRBV7-9	TRBJ2-7	CASSDRTGTDTYEQYF
TRBV20-1	TRBJ2-2	CSARDSKPTGVVTGELFF